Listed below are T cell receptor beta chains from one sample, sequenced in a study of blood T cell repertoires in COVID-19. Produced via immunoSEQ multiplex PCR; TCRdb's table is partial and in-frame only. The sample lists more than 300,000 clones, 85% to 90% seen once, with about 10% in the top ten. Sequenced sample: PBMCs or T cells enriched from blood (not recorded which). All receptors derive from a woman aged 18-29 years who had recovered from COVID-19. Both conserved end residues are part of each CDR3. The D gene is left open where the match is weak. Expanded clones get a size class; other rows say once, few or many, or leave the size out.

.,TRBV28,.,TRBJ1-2,TGTGCCAGCAGTTACAAAACAGGGACCGGCTATGGCTACACCTTC,CASSYKTGTGYGYTF
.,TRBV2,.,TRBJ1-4,TGTGCCAGCAGTGAAGCGCTTGGGCAAGATGAAAAACTGTTTTTT,CASSEALGQDEKLFF
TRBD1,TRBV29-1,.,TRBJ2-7,TGCAGCGTGGGGACAGGTACCGTTGGCGAGCAGTACTTC,CSVGTGTVGEQYF
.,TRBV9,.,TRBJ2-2,TGTGCCAGCAGCGTAGGACGAGGGGGGGCGAACACCGGGGAGCTGTTTTTT,CASSVGRGGANTGELFF
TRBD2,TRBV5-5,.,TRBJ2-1,TGTGCCAGCAGCTTTCCGGGACTAGCGGGATCCCACTACAATGAGCAGTTCTTC,CASSFPGLAGSHYNEQFF
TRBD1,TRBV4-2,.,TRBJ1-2,TGTGCCAGCAGCCCGACACTCCCGGACAGGCCTAACTATGGCTACACCTTC,CASSPTLPDRPNYGYTF
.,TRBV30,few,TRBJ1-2,TGTGCCTGGAGTGAAGGGGAGGGGGGAAACGACTATGGCTACACCTTC,CAWSEGEGGNDYGYTF
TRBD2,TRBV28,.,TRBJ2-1,TGTGCCAGCAGCCCCATGGAGATAGCGGGAGTTGGGCATGAGCAGTTCTTC,CASSPMEIAGVGHEQFF
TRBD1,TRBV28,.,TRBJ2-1,TGTGCCAGCGGTCGGGACAGGTACAATGAGCAGTTCTTC,CASGRDRYNEQFF
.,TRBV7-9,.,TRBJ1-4,TGTGCCAGCAGCTTACGTCAAAGAGGGGAAAAACTGTTTTTT,CASSLRQRGEKLFF
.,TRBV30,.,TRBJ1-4,TGTGCCTGGAGTGTAGTTGGAGTCGTCCGGGAAAAACTGTTTTTT,CAWSVVGVVREKLFF
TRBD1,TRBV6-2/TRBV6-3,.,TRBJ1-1,TGTGCCAGCAGTACCAACAGGGGGAGGGACACTGAAGCTTTCTTT,CASSTNRGRDTEAFF
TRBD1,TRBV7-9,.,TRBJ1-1,TGTGCCAGCAGCTTGGGACAGGGCGCTGAAGCTTTCTTT,CASSLGQGAEAFF
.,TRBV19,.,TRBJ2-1,TGTGCCAGTAGTACTAGCGCTATAAATGAGCAGTTCTTC,CASSTSAINEQFF
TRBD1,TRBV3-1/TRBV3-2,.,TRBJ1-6,TGTGCCAGCAGCCGGGACAGTAATTCACCCCTCCACTTT,CASSRDSNSPLHF
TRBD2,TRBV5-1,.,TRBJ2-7,TGCGCCAGCAGCTTGGGTAGCGGGATCGGTGAGCAGTACTTC,CASSLGSGIGEQYF
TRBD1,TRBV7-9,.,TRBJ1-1,TGTGCCAGCAGTTTTACCACAGGACAGGGTATAGCTTTCTTT,CASSFTTGQGIAFF
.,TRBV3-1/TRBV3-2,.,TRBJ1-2,TGTGCCAGCAGCCCGCCAGGGGTACATGGCTACACCTTC,CASSPPGVHGYTF
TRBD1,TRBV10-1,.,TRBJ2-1,TGCGCCAGCAGTGGCGGACAGGGCGGGCGGTACAATGAGCAGTTCTTC,CASSGGQGGRYNEQFF
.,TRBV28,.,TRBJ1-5,TGTGCCATTTCGGCTGCGGGACTCGTAAATCAGCCCCAGCATTTT,CAISAAGLVNQPQHF
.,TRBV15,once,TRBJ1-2,TGTGCCACCAGCAGGGTAACAACAGGGCACTATGGCTACACCTTC,CATSRVTTGHYGYTF
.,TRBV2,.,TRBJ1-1,TGTGCCAGCAGCGTAGGGGCAGTTTTGGCCACTGAAGCTTTCTTT,CASSVGAVLATEAFF
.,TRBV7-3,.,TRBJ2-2,TGTGCCAGCAGCTTAATCAGGGAGGCCGGGGAGCTGTTTTTT,CASSLIREAGELFF
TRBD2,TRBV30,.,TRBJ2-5,TGTGCCTGGGAGACCGGGACTAGCGGGAGGGCTAAGTACCAAGAGACCCAGTACTTC,CAWETGTSGRAKYQETQYF
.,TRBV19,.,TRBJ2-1,TGTGCCAGTAGTGGTCAAGGGACTGGAAATGAGCAGTTCTTC,CASSGQGTGNEQFF
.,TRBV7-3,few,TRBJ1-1,TGTGCCAGCGGCGCGGGGATGAACACTGAAGCTTTCTTT,CASGAGMNTEAFF
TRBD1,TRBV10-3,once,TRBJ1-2,TGTGCCATCAGACCCGGGACAGACTATGGCTACACCTTC,CAIRPGTDYGYTF
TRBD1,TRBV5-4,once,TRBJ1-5,TGTGCCAGCAGCTTAGGTGGGACAGGGGAACGGGGGCCCCAGCATTTT,CASSLGGTGERGPQHF
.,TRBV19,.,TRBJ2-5,TGTGCCAGTAGTAAGGCGGGGCGATACCAAGAGACCCAGTACTTC,CASSKAGRYQETQYF
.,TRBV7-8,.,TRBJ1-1,TGTGCCAGCAGCTCAAAACGGGTCCGGAACACTGAAGCTTTCTTT,CASSSKRVRNTEAFF
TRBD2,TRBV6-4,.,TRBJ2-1,TGTGCCAGCAGCCCCGTGGTAGCGGGACTCTACAATGAGCAGTTCTTC,CASSPVVAGLYNEQFF
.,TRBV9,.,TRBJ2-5,TGTGCCAGCAGCGTGGCTCCGGGGGGCGTAGAGACCCAGTACTTC,CASSVAPGGVETQYF
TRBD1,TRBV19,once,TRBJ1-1,TGTGCCAGTAGTTTGACAGGGCCGGGCACTGAAGCTTTCTTT,CASSLTGPGTEAFF
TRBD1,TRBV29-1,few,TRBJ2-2,TGCAGCGTTTTTCAGGGGGTAGGCACCGGGGAGCTGTTTTTT,CSVFQGVGTGELFF
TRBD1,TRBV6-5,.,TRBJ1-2,TGTGCCAGCAGCGAGGACAGGGTTGTCTATGGCTACACCTTC,CASSEDRVVYGYTF
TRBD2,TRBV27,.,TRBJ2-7,TGTGCCAGCAGCTCCTTAGGGGCGGGGGGGCTCTACGAGCAGTACTTC,CASSSLGAGGLYEQYF
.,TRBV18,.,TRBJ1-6,TGTGCCAGCTCACCGGGGACACTGAATTCACCCCTCCACTTT,CASSPGTLNSPLHF
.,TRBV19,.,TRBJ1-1,TGTGCCAGTAGTAAACAGGGTGTCACTGAAGCTTTCTTT,CASSKQGVTEAFF
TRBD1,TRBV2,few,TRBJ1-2,TGTGCCAGCAGTCGGGACAGTAACTATGGCTACACCTTC,CASSRDSNYGYTF
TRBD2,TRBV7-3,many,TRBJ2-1,TGTGCCAGCAGCTTGACCCCCGGGAGGCCAAGCTCCTACAATGAGCAGTTCTTC,CASSLTPGRPSSYNEQFF
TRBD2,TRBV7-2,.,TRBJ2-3,TGTGCCAGCAGCTTAAGGGGAGGGGCAGATACGCAGTATTTT,CASSLRGGADTQYF
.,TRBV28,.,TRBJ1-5,TGTGCCAGCGGACAGACAATACTCAATCAGCCCCAGCATTTT,CASGQTILNQPQHF
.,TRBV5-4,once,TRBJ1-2,TGTGCCAGCAGACCGGACACTCCTGATGGCTACACCTTC,CASRPDTPDGYTF
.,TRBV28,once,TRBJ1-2,TGTGCCAGCAGTTTATGGGGGCAGGGAGGATATGGCTACACCTTC,CASSLWGQGGYGYTF
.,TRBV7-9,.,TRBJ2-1,TGTGCCAGCAGCACCCTTACCGGGACATACAATGAGCAGTTCTTC,CASSTLTGTYNEQFF
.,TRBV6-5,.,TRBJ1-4,TGTGCCAGCAGGACTGAGGAAAAACTGTTTTTT,CASRTEEKLFF
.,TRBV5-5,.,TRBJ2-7,TGTGCCAGCAGCTTGAGGTACAGCTCGACCGGAGGCGAGCAGTACTTC,CASSLRYSSTGGEQYF
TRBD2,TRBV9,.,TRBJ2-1,TGTGCCAGCAGCCTAGCGGGAGAAGGTTACAATGAGCAGTTCTTC,CASSLAGEGYNEQFF
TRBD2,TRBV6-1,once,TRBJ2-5,TGTGCCAGCAGTGAGGGAAAGCGGGGGGGCCCGGAGACCCAGTACTTC,CASSEGKRGGPETQYF
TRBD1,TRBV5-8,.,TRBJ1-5,TGTGCCAGCAGCTCCCCGGACAGGGAGGGTCAGCCCCAGCATTTT,CASSSPDREGQPQHF
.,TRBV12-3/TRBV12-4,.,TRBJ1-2,TGTGCCAGCAGTCTGACAGTTAACTATGGCTACACCTTC,CASSLTVNYGYTF